A selection of T cell receptor beta chains follows, all from one sample in a study of blood T cell repertoires in COVID-19. Clones were read by immunoSEQ multiplex PCR, and TCRdb kept only the in-frame ones, dropping some. This table has around 380,000 clones, around 84% appearing once. Sample: peripheral blood. The receptors derive from a human donor with acute or convalescent COVID-19. The donor label of this sample is uncertain. CDR3s include the opening cysteine and the closing phenylalanine or tryptophan. The D gene is left open where the match is weak.

J gene | V gene | D gene | CDR3 protein | CDR3 DNA
TRBJ1-1 | TRBV3-1/TRBV3-2 | . | CASSLGTSGNTEAFF | TGTGCCAGCAGCCTAGGTACTTCGGGGAACACTGAAGCTTTCTTT
TRBJ2-7 | TRBV18 | . | CASSPDTAGVGEQYF | TGTGCCAGCTCACCAGATACGGCAGGGGTAGGCGAGCAGTACTTC
TRBJ1-2 | TRBV29-1 | . | CSVYSHGGGNYGYTF | TGCAGCGTTTACTCCCACGGGGGGGGCAACTATGGCTACACCTTC
TRBJ1-2 | TRBV12-3/TRBV12-4 | . | CASSLAGGYGYTF | TGTGCCAGCAGTTTAGCGGGGGGCTATGGCTACACCTTC
TRBJ1-2 | TRBV7-8 | . | CASSLALTGIYGYTF | TGTGCCAGCAGCTTAGCGCTCACGGGGATCTATGGCTACACCTTC
TRBJ2-4 | TRBV28 | TRBD1 | CASTPGQGIQYF | TGTGCCAGCACCCCAGGACAGGGTATTCAGTACTTC
TRBJ2-7 | TRBV5-5 | . | CASSLGGWKEQYF | TGTGCCAGCAGCTTGGGAGGGTGGAAGGAGCAGTACTTC
TRBJ1-3 | TRBV2 | . | CASSELTAGNTIYF | TGTGCCAGCAGTGAGTTGACAGCTGGAAACACCATATATTTT
TRBJ1-2 | TRBV5-4 | . | CASSPSNQGPANYGYTF | TGTGCCAGCAGCCCATCCAACCAGGGGCCAGCTAACTATGGCTACACCTTC
TRBJ2-1 | TRBV7-9 | TRBD2 | CASSGPSGGDSYNEQFF | TGTGCCAGCAGCGGCCCTAGCGGGGGGGACTCCTACAATGAGCAGTTCTTC
TRBJ2-4 | TRBV28 | TRBD2 | CASSSVQGGTSGRASRLAKNIQYF | TGTGCCAGCAGCTCCGTCCAGGGGGGGACTAGCGGGAGGGCCTCCCGCTTAGCCAAAAACATTCAGTACTTC
TRBJ1-2 | TRBV19 | . | CASSSSRGGDYGYTF | TGTGCCAGTAGTAGCAGTCGGGGAGGGGACTATGGCTACACCTTC